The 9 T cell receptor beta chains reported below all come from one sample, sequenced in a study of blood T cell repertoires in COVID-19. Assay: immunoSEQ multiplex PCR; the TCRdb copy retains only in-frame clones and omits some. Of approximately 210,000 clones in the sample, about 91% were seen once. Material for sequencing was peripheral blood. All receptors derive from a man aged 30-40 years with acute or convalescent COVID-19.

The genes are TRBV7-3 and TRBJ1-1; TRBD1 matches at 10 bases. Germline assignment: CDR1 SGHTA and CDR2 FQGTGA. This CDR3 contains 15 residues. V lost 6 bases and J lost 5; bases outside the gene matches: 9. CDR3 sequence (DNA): TGTGCCAGCAGGATGAACGGACAGGGGGGAACTGAAGCTTTCTTT. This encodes CASRMNGQGGTEAFF.

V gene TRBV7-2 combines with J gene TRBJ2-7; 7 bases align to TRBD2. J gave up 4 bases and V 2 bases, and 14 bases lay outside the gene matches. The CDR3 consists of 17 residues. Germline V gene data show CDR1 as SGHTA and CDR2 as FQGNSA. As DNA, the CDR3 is TGTGCCAGCAGCTTACTTATTTTAGGCGGGGGAAGGTACGAGCAGTACTTC. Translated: CASSLLILGGGRYEQYF.

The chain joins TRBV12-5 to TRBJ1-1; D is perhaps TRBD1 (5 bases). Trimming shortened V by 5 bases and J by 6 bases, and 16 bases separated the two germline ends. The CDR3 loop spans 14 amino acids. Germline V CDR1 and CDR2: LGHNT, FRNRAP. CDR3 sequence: CASGQLDRVSEAFF. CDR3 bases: TGTGCTAGTGGTCAACTCGACAGAGTCTCTGAAGCTTTCTTT. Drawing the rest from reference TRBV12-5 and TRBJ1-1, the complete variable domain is DARVTQTPRHKVTEMGQEVTMRCQPILGHNTVFWYRQTMMQGLELLAYFRNRAPLDDSGMPKDRFSAEMPDATLATLKIQPSEPRDSAVYFCASGQLDRVSEAFFGQGTRLTVV.

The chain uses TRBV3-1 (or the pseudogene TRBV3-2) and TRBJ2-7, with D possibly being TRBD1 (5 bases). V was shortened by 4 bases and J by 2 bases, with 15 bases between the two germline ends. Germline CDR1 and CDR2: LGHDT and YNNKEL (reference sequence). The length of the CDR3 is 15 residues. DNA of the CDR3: TGTGCCAGCAGCCCCCCCACGACAGCGACCTACGAGCAGTACTTC. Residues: CASSPPTTATYEQYF.

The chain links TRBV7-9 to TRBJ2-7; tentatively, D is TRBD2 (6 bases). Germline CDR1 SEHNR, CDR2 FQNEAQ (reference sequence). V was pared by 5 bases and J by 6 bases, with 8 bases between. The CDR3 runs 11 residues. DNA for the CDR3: TGTGCCAGCAGCCACGGGGGCGAGCAGTACTTC. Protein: CASSHGGEQYF.

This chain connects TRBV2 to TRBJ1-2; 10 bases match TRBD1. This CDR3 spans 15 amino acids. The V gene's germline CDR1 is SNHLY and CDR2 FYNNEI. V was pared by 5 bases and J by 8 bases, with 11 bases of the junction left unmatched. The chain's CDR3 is CASSLGTGEVRGYTF. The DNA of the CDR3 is TGTGCCAGCAGTCTAGGGACAGGGGAGGTGCGGGGCTACACCTTC.

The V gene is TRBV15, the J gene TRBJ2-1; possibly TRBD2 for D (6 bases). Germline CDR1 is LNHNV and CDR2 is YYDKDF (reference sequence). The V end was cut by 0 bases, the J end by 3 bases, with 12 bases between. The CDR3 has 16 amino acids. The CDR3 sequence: CATSRDVKRVYNEQFF. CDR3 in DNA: TGTGCCACCAGCAGAGATGTTAAGCGGGTCTACAATGAGCAGTTCTTC.

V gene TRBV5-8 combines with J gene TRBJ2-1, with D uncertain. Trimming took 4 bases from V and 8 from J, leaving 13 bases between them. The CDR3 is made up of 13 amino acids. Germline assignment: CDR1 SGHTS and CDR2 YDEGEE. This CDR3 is CASSPAEAHEQFF. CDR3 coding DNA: TGTGCCAGCAGCCCTGCCGAAGCCCATGAGCAGTTCTTC.

CDR3 DNA: TGCGCCAGCAGTCACAACGCCCGGGACAGGTTTTGGAGTAATTCACCCCTCCACTTT. Amino acids: CASSHNARDRFWSNSPLHF. The genes are TRBV5-1 and TRBJ1-6; TRBD1 matches 8 bases. Germline loops: CDR1 SGHRS, CDR2 YFSETQ. The junction had 19 bases not matched to a gene; V was cut back by 5 bases and J by 6 bases. The CDR3 runs to 19 residues.